This is a list of T cell receptor beta chains from one sample in a study of blood T cell repertoires in COVID-19. The data were produced by immunoSEQ multiplex PCR, yet TCRdb's version contains in-frame clones alone and is incomplete. Counted here are about 380,000 clones, more than 75% occurring once; the ten biggest clones make up more than 0.95%. Sequencing input: PBMCs or T cells enriched from blood (not recorded which). Receptors originate from a woman between 18 and 30 years old who had recovered from COVID-19. The CDR3 runs from the conserved cysteine through the conserved F or W. A D gene is named only where the DNA matches it firmly. Not every row has a clone size; where given, it reads once, few, many or a size class.

CDR3 DNA	CDR3 protein	clone size	D gene	V gene	J gene
TGTGCCAGCAATAGACAGAACTATGGCTACACCTTC	CASNRQNYGYTF	-	-	TRBV12-3/TRBV12-4	TRBJ1-2
TGTGCTAGTGGAATTGAGGATGAAGCTTTCTTT	CASGIEDEAFF	-	-	TRBV12-5	TRBJ1-1
TGCGCCAGCAGCTTCGAGGGTATGAACACTGAAGCTTTCTTT	CASSFEGMNTEAFF	-	-	TRBV5-1	TRBJ1-1
TGTGCCAGCAGCTTAAACCGGGACAGGTATACAATGAACACTGAAGCTTTCTTT	CASSLNRDRYTMNTEAFF	-	TRBD1	TRBV7-3	TRBJ1-1
TGTGCCGCGACACAGGGGGCTGGAAACACCATATATTTT	CAATQGAGNTIYF	-	TRBD1	TRBV15	TRBJ1-3
TGTGCCAGCAGCCAGTCCGGGACAGCGAGTCAGCCCCAGCATTTT	CASSQSGTASQPQHF	-	TRBD1	TRBV3-1/TRBV3-2	TRBJ1-5
TGTGCCAGCTATTCTGGACTAGCGGGGGTCTCGGGAGAGACCCAGTACTTC	CASYSGLAGVSGETQYF	-	TRBD2	TRBV2	TRBJ2-5
TGTGCCAGCAGCTCAGGGATAGGAGAGCAGTACTTC	CASSSGIGEQYF	-	-	TRBV12-3/TRBV12-4	TRBJ2-7
TGTGCCATCTCCTCGCAGGGAATGAACACTGAAGCTTTCTTT	CAISSQGMNTEAFF	-	-	TRBV10-3	TRBJ1-1
TGTGCCAGCAGTGAAGGGGGGGGGCAGCAGCCCCAGCATTTT	CASSEGGGQQPQHF	few	-	TRBV6-1	TRBJ1-5
TGTGCCAGCAGAGGACACCCCTACGAGCAGTACTTC	CASRGHPYEQYF	-	-	TRBV2	TRBJ2-7
TGTGCCATCAGTTCCATGGGGAGCTATGGCTACACCTTC	CAISSMGSYGYTF	-	-	TRBV10-3	TRBJ1-2
TGTGCCAGCAGCACCAGACTAGCCATAGATACGCAGTATTTT	CASSTRLAIDTQYF	-	TRBD2	TRBV11-2	TRBJ2-3
TGTGCCAGCAGCTCCCGGGGGGCTGAAGCTTTCTTT	CASSSRGAEAFF	-	-	TRBV6-5	TRBJ1-1
TGCGCCAGCAGCCAAGATGTTAGCTCTGGAAACACCATATATTTT	CASSQDVSSGNTIYF	few	-	TRBV4-1	TRBJ1-3
TGTGCCAGCAGTCCAAGACAGGGCCTCGGGGGCTACACCTTC	CASSPRQGLGGYTF	-	TRBD1	TRBV27	TRBJ1-2
TGTGCCAGCAGCCAAGCTGACTGGGAGCCAGGCAATGAGCAGTTCTTC	CASSQADWEPGNEQFF	-	-	TRBV4-2	TRBJ2-1
TGTGCCAGTAGAGAGACAGGTGCTGACTATGGCTACACCTTC	CASRETGADYGYTF	-	-	TRBV19	TRBJ1-2
TGTGCTAGCAGCTCGGGGGTTAGCGGGGCAGCGAACACCGGGGAGCTGTTTTTT	CASSSGVSGAANTGELFF	-	TRBD2	TRBV7-7	TRBJ2-2
TGCGCCAGCAGCCCGCCCTCCCGGGGTGAAGCTTTCTTT	CASSPPSRGEAFF	-	-	TRBV5-1	TRBJ1-1
TGTGCCAGCAGCCCCCGACAGGGGAACCAAGAGACCCAGTACTTC	CASSPRQGNQETQYF	-	TRBD1	TRBV7-9	TRBJ2-5
TGTGCCAGCTCACAGGGACAGGGGTTAGAGACCCAGTACTTC	CASSQGQGLETQYF	-	TRBD1	TRBV18	TRBJ2-5
TGTGCCAGCAGCCCCCACGGACAGCATAGTTTC	CASSPHGQHSF	-	-	TRBV28	TRBJ1-2
TGTGCCAGTAGTTCCCAACAGGGGGGCTATGGCTACACCTTC	CASSSQQGGYGYTF	-	TRBD1	TRBV19	TRBJ1-2
TGTGCCAGCAGTGCCCCCGGGACAGGGGTCAATGAGCAGTTCTTC	CASSAPGTGVNEQFF	-	TRBD1	TRBV28	TRBJ2-1
TGTGCCAGCAGCTTTAATATTGGACAGTTAATGAATTCACCCCTCCACTTT	CASSFNIGQLMNSPLHF	once	-	TRBV5-4	TRBJ1-6
TGTGCCAGCAGCTTAACCACAGGCGACCATGGCTACACCTTC	CASSLTTGDHGYTF	once	-	TRBV7-9	TRBJ1-2
TGTGCCAGCAGCCAGGGGGCTCAGGGGGGCCCCTATAATTCACCCCTCCACTTT	CASSQGAQGGPYNSPLHF	-	TRBD1	TRBV7-9	TRBJ1-6
TGTGCCAGCAGGTTCTCAGGGGGCCAGGGGCCCCAGCATTTT	CASRFSGGQGPQHF	-	TRBD1	TRBV5-5	TRBJ1-5
TGTGCCAGCAGCCCCCAGGACAGGGCCGTCACTGAAGCTTTCTTT	CASSPQDRAVTEAFF	-	TRBD1	TRBV7-6	TRBJ1-1
TGTGCCGGACAGGAGCACATGAACACTGAAGCTTTCTTT	CAGQEHMNTEAFF	-	TRBD1	TRBV6-5	TRBJ1-1
TGTGCCATCAGTGGGGGCTTACATAGCAATCAGCCCCAGCATTTT	CAISGGLHSNQPQHF	-	-	TRBV10-3	TRBJ1-5
TGTGCCAGCAGTTTTTTACAATTCTATGGCTACACCTTC	CASSFLQFYGYTF	once	-	TRBV12-3/TRBV12-4	TRBJ1-2
TGTGCCAGCAGCCAAGACGCGGTACGGAAAGATACGCAGTATTTT	CASSQDAVRKDTQYF	-	-	TRBV4-2	TRBJ2-3
TGTGCCAGCAGCTCCCGTGGTGGAGATGGCTACACCTTC	CASSSRGGDGYTF	-	-	TRBV7-2	TRBJ1-2
TGTGCCATCGGTTCCCGGGCCTACGAGCAGTACTTC	CAIGSRAYEQYF	-	-	TRBV10-3	TRBJ2-7
TGTGCCAGTAGTATTGTAGGCGGGGGGCCCAAAAACATTCAGTACTTC	CASSIVGGGPKNIQYF	-	TRBD2	TRBV19	TRBJ2-4
TGTGCCAGCAGAAACAGGGAATCTGAAGCTTTCTTT	CASRNRESEAFF	-	-	TRBV6-5	TRBJ1-1
TGTGCCAGCAATGAGATCATCTATAATTCACCCCTCCACTTT	CASNEIIYNSPLHF	-	-	TRBV5-6	TRBJ1-6
TGTGCCAGCAGCTCCGGGACAGGGGTTCAGCCCCAGCATTTT	CASSSGTGVQPQHF	-	TRBD1	TRBV9	TRBJ1-5
TGCGCCAGCAGCTTAGGCAGGGACACTGAAGCTTTCTTT	CASSLGRDTEAFF	once	-	TRBV5-1	TRBJ1-1